These 27 T cell receptor beta chains originate from one sample sequenced in a study of Ad26.COV2.S vaccination and SARS-CoV-2 variants. This sample's treatment: approximately 18 received Ad26.COV2.S at low or high dose, single or two shots; about 5 received placebo; per-sample allocation not given. Samples analyzed were those drawn on day 63 after the first vaccine or placebo injection. Data came from immunoSEQ multiplex PCR; TCRdb stores just in-frame clones and leaves some out. The data hold about 400,000 clones, with 83% observed a single time. The source material was peripheral blood, sampled in a trial of Ad26.COV2.S vaccine versus placebo. The receptors were gathered from a person between 18 and 60 years old who received the Ad26.COV2.S COVID-19 vaccine or a placebo.

The rearrangement links TRBV12-3 or TRBV12-4 to TRBJ2-7; D remains ambiguous. The CDR3 extends over 12 amino acids. Between the trimmed V and J ends, which lost 3 bases and 6 bases, there was a span of 9 bases. The CDR3 DNA follows: TGTGCCAGCAGTTTGTGGTACAGCGAGCAGTACTTC. This encodes CASSLWYSEQYF.

The J gene is TRBJ1-1, the V gene TRBV5-6, with D possibly TRBD1 on 5 matching bases. V was pared by 3 bases and J by 11 bases, with 8 bases between. This CDR3 is 10 amino acids long. Germline V gene data show CDR1 as SGHDT and CDR2 as YYEEEE. CDR3 protein: CASSWDRAFF. CDR3 DNA: TGTGCCAGCAGCTGGGACCGGGCTTTCTTT.

The chain is built from TRBV11-2 and TRBJ2-1; 9 nucleotides agree with TRBD2. Germline lookup yields CDR1 SGHAT and CDR2 FQNNGV. This CDR3 is built from 15 residues. Unmatched junction bases numbered 6, after V lost 2 bases and J lost 7 bases. CDR3 DNA: TGTGCCAGCAGCTTAAAGGGACTAGCCCCAAATGAGCAGTTCTTC. Translating gives CASSLKGLAPNEQFF.

This chain connects TRBV6-5 to TRBJ1-2; D might be TRBD1 (5 bases). This CDR3 is 14 amino acids long. Germline CDR1 reads MNHEY; CDR2 reads SVGAGI. The V and J ends lost 6 bases and 4 bases respectively, with 15 bases between them. CDR3 DNA sequence: TGTGCCAGCAGCCCGGGAGGGGATTTCTATGGCTACACCTTC. It is translated as CASSPGGDFYGYTF.

The genes are TRBV27 and TRBJ2-3; D unclear. Germline V gene data show CDR1 as MNHEY and CDR2 as SMNVEV (reference sequence). Trimming stripped 3 bases from V and 4 bases from J, with 11 bases between. This CDR3 spans 14 amino acids. The CDR3 DNA follows: TGTGCCAGCAGTTTGAGTACCCAGTCAGATACGCAGTATTTT. This encodes CASSLSTQSDTQYF.

The CDR3 nucleotides are TGTGCCAGCAGCCCTCGACAGGGCCTCGTTGGCTACACCTTC. Translated, it gives CASSPRQGLVGYTF. The rearrangement links TRBV7-2 to TRBJ1-2; TRBD1 aligns across 7 bases. This CDR3 spans 14 amino acids. Germline V lookup: CDR1 SGHTA, CDR2 FQGNSA. V was pared by 5 bases and J by 7 bases, with 10 bases of the junction left unmatched.

V gene TRBV5-1 combines with J gene TRBJ2-3, with TRBD1 as a possible D gene (6 bases). The ends were cut back, 3 bases at V and 5 bases at J, with 10 bases in the middle. Germline-derived CDR1 and CDR2 are SGHRS and YFSETQ. CDR3 length: 13 residues. The CDR3 spells CASSSPGEDTQYF. CDR3 in DNA: TGCGCCAGCAGCTCCCCAGGGGAAGATACGCAGTATTTT.

This chain links TRBV11-2 with TRBJ2-5; D possibly corresponds to TRBD1 (6 bases). Germline CDR1 reads SGHAT; CDR2 reads FQNNGV. The CDR3 has 15 amino acids. V was trimmed by 4 bases and J by 4 bases, leaving 16 bases between them. CDR3 loop: CASSSHGGAGETQYF. As DNA, the CDR3 is TGTGCCAGCAGCTCCCATGGGGGCGCGGGAGAGACCCAGTACTTC.

The V and J genes are TRBV7-9 and TRBJ2-4; no clear D gene. The CDR3 is 12 amino acids. Germline V gives CDR1 SEHNR, CDR2 FQNEAQ (reference sequence). V lost 8 bases to trimming and J lost 9 bases, with 14 bases between them. The CDR3: CASEKNQAIQYF. In DNA, the CDR3 is TGTGCCAGCGAGAAGAATCAGGCCATTCAGTACTTC.

The V and J genes are TRBV2 and TRBJ1-6, with D perhaps matching TRBD1 (5 bases). CDR1 is SNHLY and CDR2 is FYNNEI in the germline V gene. This CDR3 is 12 amino acids long. V was cut by 4 bases and J by 8 bases, with 6 bases left in between. Here the CDR3 reads CASSGGDSPLHF. In DNA form, the CDR3 reads TGTGCCAGCAGTGGGGGGGATTCACCCCTCCACTTT. The full variable domain, in which reference TRBV2 and TRBJ1-6 provide the parts outside the CDR3, is EPEVTQTPSHQVTQMGQEVILRCVPISNHLYFYWYRQILGQKVEFLVSFYNNEISEKSEIFDDQFSVERPDGSNFTLKIRSTKLEDSAMYFCASSGGDSPLHFGNGTRLTVT.

The chain is built from TRBV16 and TRBJ2-1; D not resolved. V was shortened by 4 bases and J by 6 bases, with 13 bases between the two germline ends. CDR1 is KGHSY, CDR2 FQNENV, per germline. CDR3 length: 14 residues. The chain's CDR3 is CASSPPRPINEQFF. The CDR3 DNA sequence: TGTGCCAGCAGCCCCCCAAGACCGATCAATGAGCAGTTCTTC.

CDR3 sequence reads: CASSHRDRVNSPLHF. CDR3 nucleotides: TGTGCCAGTAGCCACCGGGACAGGGTTAATTCACCCCTCCACTTT. The chain recombines TRBV19 with TRBJ1-6; TRBD1 agrees at 9 bases. The germline V gene has CDR1 LNHDA and CDR2 SQIVND (reference sequence). Trimming took 6 bases from V and 6 from J; bases not matched to a gene: 6. The CDR3 sequence is 15 residues long.

The chain combines TRBV11-2 with TRBJ2-5; perhaps TRBD1 as D (6 bases). Trimming took off 4 bases at V and 5 bases at J, with 17 bases between the two ends. There are 15 residues in the CDR3. Germline loops: CDR1 SGHAT, CDR2 FQNNGV. CDR3 amino acids: CASSWTGHPLETQYF. The CDR3 DNA reads TGTGCCAGCAGCTGGACGGGACACCCCCTGGAGACCCAGTACTTC.

The chain is built from TRBV29-1 and TRBJ2-7; a weak D match, TRBD1 (6 bases). Germline CDR1 reads SQVTM; CDR2 reads ANQGSEA. The CDR3 length is 14 residues. The V and J ends lost 0 bases and 2 bases respectively, with 11 bases between them. The CDR3 coding sequence is TGCAGCGTTGAAGAGGACAGTCCGGCCTACGAGCAGTACTTC. Translating gives CSVEEDSPAYEQYF.

The chain is built from TRBV10-3 and TRBJ1-1; a possible D gene is TRBD1 (5 bases). Germline CDR1 ENHRY, CDR2 SYGVKD. The V end lost 3 bases, the J end lost 5 bases, and 16 bases lay between the germline ends. This CDR3 spans 15 amino acids. CDR3 nucleotide sequence: TGTGCCATCAGTGAAATCCAGGGAGATCGGACTGAAGCTTTCTTT. It is translated as CAISEIQGDRTEAFF.

J is TRBJ1-1 and V is TRBV21-1. TRBV21-1 is recorded as a pseudogene. The CDR3 length is 16 residues. The CDR3 loop reads CASSKEEGLENTEAFF. The CDR3 region has the DNA TGTGCCAGCAGCAAGGAAGAGGGTCTAGAGAACACTGAAGCTTTCTTT.

The chain couples TRBV5-6 to TRBJ1-1, with 7 bases lining up with TRBD1. The V gene's germline CDR1 is SGHDT and CDR2 YYEEEE. This CDR3 spans 14 amino acids. J lost 6 bases, V lost 3 bases, and 8 bases had no gene match. CDR3 DNA: TGTGCCAGCAGCTGGACAGGTGGGACGGCTGAAGCTTTCTTT. Encoded protein: CASSWTGGTAEAFF.

J is TRBJ1-4 and V is TRBV5-4; TRBD1 matches 7 bases. The ends lost 0 bases at V and 8 bases at J; junction bases unmatched: 4. The germline CDR1 and CDR2 sequences are SGHNT and YYREEE (reference sequence). The length of the CDR3 is 14 residues. The CDR3 loop is CASSLGTGGEKLFF. DNA of the CDR3: TGTGCCAGCAGCTTGGGGACAGGAGGCGAAAAACTGTTTTTT.

The genes are TRBV11-2 and TRBJ2-1; 8 positions agree with TRBD2. Trimming took 3 bases from V and 8 from J; bases not matched to a gene: 3. Germline V gives CDR1 SGHAT, CDR2 FQNNGV. The CDR3 consists of 13 residues. The CDR3 protein is CASSLGLDDEQFF. CDR3 in DNA: TGTGCCAGCAGCTTGGGACTAGATGATGAGCAGTTCTTC.

This rearrangement joins TRBV25-1 to TRBJ1-1; 7 bases align to TRBD1. Germline CDR1 is MGHDK and CDR2 is SYGVNS. The CDR3 extends over 17 amino acids. V lost 6 bases, J lost 0 bases, and 13 bases stayed unmatched. For the CDR3, the DNA is TGTGCCAGCAGCCCCGACAGGGAGGGACTCATGAACACTGAAGCTTTCTTT. Translation gives CASSPDREGLMNTEAFF.

The chain employs TRBV7-9 and TRBJ2-1; 12 bases are a match to TRBD2. The junction had 8 bases not matched to a gene; V was cut back by 2 bases and J by 6 bases. This CDR3 is built from 17 residues. CDR1 is SEHNR, CDR2 FQNEAQ, per germline (reference sequence). CDR3 loop: CASSLILLAGGPNEQFF. For the CDR3, the DNA is TGTGCCAGCAGCTTAATCCTCCTAGCGGGAGGGCCCAATGAGCAGTTCTTC.

The chain uses TRBV5-1 and TRBJ1-4, with D maybe TRBD1 (6 bases). CDR3 size: 16 residues. Trimming stripped 0 bases from V and 6 bases from J, with 15 bases between. Germline-derived CDR1 and CDR2 are SGHRS and YFSETQ. CDR3 DNA: TGCGCCAGCAGCTTGGCCAAGGCAGGGGCGGATGAAAAACTGTTTTTT. Its translation: CASSLAKAGADEKLFF.

The chain combines TRBV9 with TRBJ1-1; 7 nucleotides match TRBD1. This CDR3 spans 15 amino acids. J lost 5 bases, V lost 1 base, and 8 bases had no gene match. Germline V CDR1 and CDR2: SGDLS, YYNGEE. CDR3 sequence: CASSVRGGEGTEAFF. The CDR3 nucleotides read TGTGCCAGCAGCGTAAGAGGGGGCGAGGGGACTGAAGCTTTCTTT.

This chain links TRBV2 with TRBJ2-4; possible D gene TRBD1, 5 bases. Trimming removed 7 bases from V and 2 bases from J, with 9 bases in between. CDR1 is SNHLY and CDR2 is FYNNEI in the germline V gene. The CDR3 is made up of 13 amino acids. The CDR3 sequence: CASNPGTKNIQYF. The CDR3 DNA is TGTGCCAGCAATCCAGGGACCAAAAACATTCAGTACTTC.

V gene TRBV19 combines with J gene TRBJ1-3, with TRBD1 matching 11 bases. V shed 8 bases and J 4 bases; nucleotides not matched to a gene: 4. This CDR3 is built from 14 residues. Germline CDR1 reads LNHDA; CDR2 reads SQIVND (reference sequence). The CDR3 coding sequence is TGTGCCAGTGAAGGGACAGGGGGAGGAAACACCATATATTTT. This sequence encodes CASEGTGGGNTIYF.

The rearrangement links TRBV25-1 to TRBJ2-7; D is possibly TRBD1 or TRBD2 (5 bases each). Trimming shortened V by 7 bases and J by 2 bases, and 15 bases separated the two germline ends. The length of the CDR3 is 14 residues. Germline CDR1 is MGHDK and CDR2 is SYGVNS. Here the CDR3 DNA reads TGTGCCAGCACTCCAACGGGGCCCGCCTACGAGCAGTACTTC. Protein: CASTPTGPAYEQYF.

The CDR3 sequence is CASSEGSSGGQETQYF. The CDR3 DNA follows: TGTGCCAGCAGCGAGGGATCTAGCGGGGGCCAAGAGACCCAGTACTTC. The rearrangement joins TRBV7-9 to TRBJ2-5; 10 positions match TRBD2. From germline, CDR1 is SEHNR and CDR2 FQNEAQ (reference sequence). J gave up 1 base and V 5 bases, and 7 bases lay outside the gene matches. This CDR3 has 16 amino acids.